These 23 T cell receptor beta chains were sequenced from one sample in a study of Graves' ophthalmopathy and Graves' hyperthyroidism. Amplification of the TCR beta CDR3 regions used RNA transcripts (as template). An initial RT-PCR round employing HTBI primers preceded a second-round multiplex PCR. TCRdb independently ran MiXCR on the multiplex PCR reads; one entry per CDR3 protein. The data hold almost 750,000 distinct CDR3 sequences, with around 40% observed a single time. The sequencing input was peripheral blood. These receptor sequences come from an adult man with Graves' ophthalmopathy.

Points on this clonotype: One end of the junction is discordant with germline, which a read error may explain. The chain uses TRBV10-3 and TRBJ2-5; 7 nucleotides line up with TRBD1. Looked up from germline, CDR1 is ENHRY and CDR2 is SYGVKD. This CDR3 region has 16 residues. The CDR3 bases are TGTGCCAGCAGTCAAGTTGCCGGGACAGTACAAGAGACCCAGTACTTC. This codes for CASSQVAGTVQETQYF.

This clonotype was detected ten times or more. The rearrangement links TRBV7-9 to TRBJ2-2; 7 bases line up with TRBD1. V dropped 5 bases and J dropped 6; count of bases not matched to a gene: 6. Germline-derived CDR1 and CDR2 are SEHNR and FQNEAQ (reference sequence). The CDR3 runs 14 residues. Here the CDR3 reads CASSPRQGSGELFF. In nucleotides, the CDR3 is TGTGCCAGCAGCCCGCGACAGGGTTCCGGGGAGCTGTTTTTT.

This clonotype was counted only a few times. The chain has TRBV10-3 and TRBJ1-2; 9 nucleotides match TRBD1. The CDR3 contains 14 residues. V lost 10 bases, J lost 8 bases, and 14 bases stayed unmatched. Germline CDR1 and CDR2: ENHRY and SYGVKD. This CDR3 reads CASNPGQGIGGYTF. The CDR3 coding sequence is TGTGCCAGCAATCCGGGACAGGGAATTGGAGGCTACACCTTC.

The genes are TRBV7-2 and TRBJ1-5, with 8 bases aligning to TRBD1. This CDR3 contains 14 residues. With 0 bases clipped from V and 7 bases from J, the junction kept 2 bases outside the gene matches. Germline values: CDR1 SGHTA, CDR2 FQGNSA. CDR3 region: CASSLAGQGQPQHF. Here the CDR3 DNA reads TGTGCCAGCAGCTTAGCTGGACAGGGACAGCCCCAGCATTTT. The full variable domain, completed using reference TRBV7-2 and TRBJ1-5, is GAGVSQSPSNKVTEKGKDVELRCDPISGHTALYWYRQSLGQGLEFLIYFQGNSAPDKSGLPSDRFSAERTGGSVSTLTIQRTQQEDSAVYLCASSLAGQGQPQHFGDGTRLSIL.

This clonotype turned up a few times. The chain joins TRBV25-1 to TRBJ1-2; the match to TRBD1 covers 8 bases. Trimming cost V 7 bases and J 4 bases; bases outside gene matches: 11. The germline V gene encodes CDR1 MGHDK and CDR2 SYGVNS. CDR3 length: 15 residues. The CDR3 loop is CASTIRGDRGYGYTF. Here the CDR3 DNA reads TGTGCCAGCACCATAAGGGGCGACAGGGGCTATGGCTACACCTTC.

In regard to this clonotype: One junction end disagrees with the germline gene, perhaps due to a read error. This chain connects TRBV6-4 to TRBJ2-7; tentatively, D is TRBD2 (6 bases). Germline V lookup: CDR1 MRHNA, CDR2 SNTAGT. CDR3 length: 15 amino acids. CDR3 in DNA: TGTGCCAGCAGTTATTTCCCCGGGAGAAGGTACGGGCAGTACTTC. Protein sequence: CASSYFPGRRYGQYF.

The chain couples TRBV6-5 to TRBJ2-7; D gene ambiguous. The germline V gene encodes CDR1 MNHEY and CDR2 SVGAGI. V was clipped by 2 bases and J by 0 bases, with 5 bases between them. This CDR3 is 13 amino acids long. This chain's CDR3 is CASSYDFSYEQYF. The CDR3 region has the DNA TGTGCCAGCAGTTACGACTTCTCCTACGAGCAGTACTTC.

This clonotype showed up many times. The chain combines TRBV7-9 with TRBJ1-1; D is ambiguous. Trimming removed 5 bases from V and 7 bases from J, with 11 bases in between. The CDR3 extends over 12 amino acids. From germline, CDR1 is SEHNR and CDR2 FQNEAQ (reference sequence). The CDR3 DNA follows: TGTGCCAGCAGCCTTCGGCGGAATGAAGCTTTCTTT. Protein product: CASSLRRNEAFF.

This clonotype was recorded once. V usage is TRBV15 and J usage is TRBJ1-2; D is unresolved. Trimming removed 3 bases from V and 8 bases from J, with 13 bases in between. The germline gives CDR1 LNHNV, CDR2 YYDKDF (reference sequence). There are 13 residues in the CDR3. The CDR3 here is CATSSDAGSGYTF. The CDR3 DNA reads as TGTGCCACCAGCAGTGACGCCGGTTCCGGCTACACCTTC.

This clonotype has only a few counts. This chain links TRBV7-9 with TRBJ1-6; D gene ambiguous. The length of the CDR3 is 17 residues. CDR1 SEHNR and CDR2 FQNEAQ come from the germline V gene (reference sequence). Trimming stripped 5 bases from V and 0 bases from J, with 14 bases between. This CDR3 is CASSERAGDSYNSPLHF. CDR3 nucleotides: TGTGCCAGCAGCGAAAGGGCAGGAGACTCCTATAATTCACCCCTCCACTTT.

This chain links TRBV9 with TRBJ2-7; the match to TRBD2 covers 10 bases. From germline, CDR1 is SGDLS and CDR2 YYNGEE. This CDR3 has 15 residues. J gave up 2 bases and V 0 bases, and 2 bases lay outside the gene matches. The CDR3 protein is CASSVGTSGAYEQYF. The CDR3 DNA sequence: TGTGCCAGCAGCGTAGGCACTAGCGGGGCCTACGAGCAGTACTTC.

Many counts were recorded for this clonotype. The gene calls are TRBV15 and TRBJ1-1; TRBD1 is a possible D gene (6 bases). Germline lookup yields CDR1 LNHNV and CDR2 YYDKDF (reference sequence). The CDR3 is 18 residues long. The V end lost 0 bases, the J end lost 11 bases, and 28 bases lay between the germline ends. CDR3 residues: CATSRDPVRILGGQAAFF. The CDR3 coding sequence is TGTGCCACCAGCAGAGATCCGGTAAGGATTCTCGGGGGCCAAGCGGCTTTCTTT.

Many counts were recorded for this clonotype. J is TRBJ1-5 and V is TRBV19; no clear D gene. This CDR3 is 13 amino acids long. CDR1 is LNHDA, CDR2 SQIVND, per germline (reference sequence). Trimming took 4 bases from V and 11 from J, leaving 15 bases between them. As DNA, the CDR3 is TGTGCCAGTAGTACCCAGCGTTTCGGAACCCAGCATTTT. Amino acids: CASSTQRFGTQHF.

This clonotype was observed at least ten times. The rearrangement joins TRBV20-1 to TRBJ2-7; D possibly corresponds to TRBD2 (6 bases). The CDR3 has 13 amino acids. The V gene's germline CDR1 is DFQATT and CDR2 SNEGSKA (reference sequence). Trimming took 3 bases from V and 0 from J, leaving 9 bases between them. The CDR3 reads CSAREGPSYEQYF. In DNA form, the CDR3 reads TGCAGTGCTAGGGAGGGACCCTCCTACGAGCAGTACTTC.

The chain carries TRBV11-2 and TRBJ1-1; no clear D. Germline lookup yields CDR1 SGHAT and CDR2 FQNNGV. The CDR3 is 15 amino acids. Trimming stripped 5 bases from V and 2 bases from J, with 15 bases between. The CDR3 DNA reads TGTGCCAGCAGCCCTATCGTGGGGAGCAACACTGAAGCTTTCTTT. This codes for CASSPIVGSNTEAFF. The full variable domain, in which reference TRBV11-2 and TRBJ1-1 provide the parts outside the CDR3, is EAGVAQSPRYKIIEKRQSVAFWCNPISGHATLYWYQQILGQGPKLLIQFQNNGVVDDSQLPKDRFSAERLKGVDSTLKIQPAKLEDSAVYLCASSPIVGSNTEAFFGQGTRLTVV.

This clonotype has a single count. V is TRBV25-1 and J is TRBJ2-7; 14 bases map to TRBD2. Germline CDR1 MGHDK, CDR2 SYGVNS. Trimming at V came to 5 bases and at J to 2 bases, leaving 8 bases not matched to a gene. The CDR3 extends over 17 amino acids. CDR3: CASSPGTSGRTTYEQYF. CDR3 bases: TGTGCCAGCAGTCCAGGGACTAGCGGGAGAACTACCTACGAGCAGTACTTC.

The chain recombines TRBV5-4 with TRBJ1-2, with 8 bases fitting TRBD1. This CDR3 has 12 amino acids. After removal of 3 bases from V and 9 bases from J, the junction contained 4 bases not matched to a gene. Germline CDR1 reads SGHNT; CDR2 reads YYREEE (reference sequence). In DNA, the CDR3 is TGTGCCAGCAGCTCACAGGGGGGCCGCTACACCTTC. Translating gives CASSSQGGRYTF.

V is TRBV5-4 and J is TRBJ1-1, with a weak D call TRBD1 (6 bases). CDR1 and CDR2 from the germline V gene are SGHNT and YYREEE (reference sequence). There are 13 residues in the CDR3. The V end lost 10 bases, the J end lost 2 bases, and 15 bases lay between the germline ends. The CDR3 protein is CAWSPRGNTEAFF. CDR3 DNA sequence: TGTGCCTGGAGTCCCAGGGGCAACACTGAAGCTTTCTTT.

In regard to this clonotype: This may come from a read error, since a much larger clone is one base off. The V gene is TRBV2, the J gene TRBJ2-6, with a tentative D call TRBD2 (5 bases). This CDR3 region has 16 residues. From germline, CDR1 is SNHLY and CDR2 FYNNEI. The chain's CDR3 is CAGSDTRGLGANVLTF. The CDR3 coding sequence is TGTGCCGGCAGTGATACTAGAGGGCTCGGGGCCAACGTCCTGACTTTC.

As to this clonotype: This may arise from a read error, as a much more abundant clone is one base away. This chain joins TRBV4-3 and TRBJ2-7; a possible D gene is TRBD1 (5 bases). The germline gives CDR1 LGHNA, CDR2 YSLEER. CDR3 length: 14 residues. CDR3 sequence: CANSRDSLTYEQYF. The CDR3 DNA sequence: TGCGCCAACAGCCGAGACAGCCTGACCTACGAGCAGTACTTC.

The V call is TRBV15, the J call TRBJ2-6; 10 bases agree with TRBD1. This CDR3 is 17 amino acids long. The V gene's germline CDR1 is LNHNV and CDR2 YYDKDF (reference sequence). V lost 1 base, J lost 4 bases, and 4 bases stayed unmatched. CDR3 DNA sequence: TGTGCCACCAGCAGAGCCAGGACAGGGGGGGGGGCCAACGTCCTGACTTTC. This translates into CATSRARTGGGANVLTF.

Remarks on this clonotype: One end of the junction is discordant with germline, which a read error may explain. The J gene is TRBJ2-7, the V gene TRBV5-6; TRBD2 aligns across 12 bases. CDR3 length equals 17 residues. CDR1 is SGHDT and CDR2 is YYEEEE in the germline V gene. The CDR3 nucleotides read TGTGCCAGCAGCCAAGGACTAGCGGGGTACATCTCCTTCGAGCAGTACTTC. This encodes CASSQGLAGYISFEQYF. The full variable domain, in which reference TRBV5-6 and TRBJ2-7 provide the parts outside the CDR3, is DAGVTQSPTHLIKTRGQQVTLRCSPKSGHDTVSWYQQALGQGPQFIFQYYEEEERQRGNFPDRFSGHQFPNYSSELNVNALLLGDSALYLCASSQGLAGYISFEQYFGPGTRLTVT.

The chain recombines TRBV7-9 with TRBJ1-5, with 11 bases matching TRBD1. J lost 6 bases, V lost 6 bases, and 7 bases had no gene match. This CDR3 spans 15 amino acids. Germline CDR1 and CDR2: SEHNR and FQNEAQ (reference sequence). CDR3 protein: CASRNGGQGVQPQHF. The CDR3 nucleotides are TGTGCCAGCAGAAACGGGGGACAGGGGGTTCAGCCCCAGCATTTT.